The 13 T cell receptor beta chains below all came from one sample that was sequenced in a study of OX40 agonist ivuxolimab in advanced cancers. The method behind the library was the immunoSEQ multiplex PCR assay. TCRdb limited this immuneACCESS table to in-frame rearrangements with V and J called. A share of clones is missing; checked studies link under half to unresolved V genes, and the rest is unexplained. The sample includes approximately 12,000 clones, with 90% observed a single time. The top ten constitute around three quarters of the sample. The sequencing used CD4+ or CD8+ T cells sorted from blood, collected in a trial of the OX40 agonist ivuxolimab. The receptor source for this set is an adult with an advanced solid tumor such as melanoma, head and neck, liver or kidney cancer.

The V and J genes are TRBV4-3 and TRBJ2-3; TRBD2 matches 9 bases. Germline loops: CDR1 LGHNA, CDR2 YSLEER. J was trimmed by 5 bases and V by 4 bases; bases with no gene match: 4. This CDR3 contains 14 residues. The CDR3 coding sequence is TGCGCCAGCAGCCCGCGGGGGGGCGGAGATACGCAGTATTTT. It encodes CASSPRGGGDTQYF.

This clone was counted a few times. V is TRBV6-4 and J is TRBJ2-2; TRBD1 aligns across 8 bases. V lost 7 bases and J lost 5; bases outside the gene matches: 3. This CDR3 has 13 amino acids. Germline V gene lookup returns CDR1 MRHNA and CDR2 SNTAGT. The CDR3 DNA follows: TGTGCCAGCAAGACAGGGGAAACCGGGGAGCTGTTTTTT. The encoded protein is CASKTGETGELFF.

This clone was seen just once. The rearrangement links TRBV2 to TRBJ1-1; 7 positions match TRBD1. From germline, CDR1 is SNHLY and CDR2 FYNNEI. V lost 6 bases and J lost 4; bases outside the gene matches: 11. The CDR3 is made up of 15 amino acids. The CDR3: CASSETGSGGTEAFF. The CDR3 bases are TGTGCCAGCAGCGAGACAGGGTCCGGGGGCACTGAAGCTTTCTTT.

V usage is TRBV11-3 and J usage is TRBJ2-3; TRBD2 matches at 8 bases. The CDR3 loop spans 14 amino acids. The V and J ends lost 5 bases and 3 bases, in that order; junction bases with no gene match: 4. The germline gives CDR1 SGHNT, CDR2 YENEEA. The CDR3 reads CASSPSGGTDTQYF. CDR3 nucleotide sequence: TGTGCCAGCAGCCCCAGCGGGGGAACAGATACGCAGTATTTT.

This rearrangement joins TRBV30 to TRBJ1-3, with D perhaps matching TRBD1 (6 bases). The CDR3 sequence is 15 residues long. Trimming took off 1 base at V and 3 bases at J, with 13 bases between the two ends. CDR1 and CDR2 (germline): GTSNPN, SVGIG (reference sequence). The CDR3 DNA reads as TGTGCCTGGAGTGGTGGGGGGGCAGGTGGAAACACCATATATTTT. It encodes CAWSGGGAGGNTIYF.

The V gene is TRBV30, the J gene TRBJ2-6, with no clear D. Trimming removed 0 bases from V and 1 base from J, with 7 bases in between. This CDR3 has 15 residues. CDR1 GTSNPN and CDR2 SVGIG come from the germline V gene (reference sequence). CDR3 nucleotide sequence: TGTGCCTGGAGTGTTACCATTTCTGGGGCCAACGTCCTGACTTTC. Amino acid sequence: CAWSVTISGANVLTF.

V usage is TRBV7-7 and J usage is TRBJ2-5; D might be TRBD2 (6 bases). Trimming cost V 1 base and J 4 bases, with 7 bases left between them. The CDR3 runs 13 residues. Germline loops: CDR1 SSHAT, CDR2 FNYEAQ (reference sequence). The CDR3 loop is CASSLVSGETQYF. CDR3 coding DNA: TGTGCCAGCAGCTTAGTTAGCGGAGAGACCCAGTACTTC.

This clone was detected once. V gene TRBV6-5 combines with J gene TRBJ2-3; 10 nucleotides agree with TRBD2. Germline loops: CDR1 MNHEY, CDR2 SVGAGI. This CDR3 comprises 14 residues. V dropped 6 bases and J dropped 6; count of bases not matched to a gene: 6. The CDR3 sequence is CASRQLAGFDTQYF. The CDR3, as DNA: TGTGCCAGCAGGCAACTAGCGGGGTTCGATACGCAGTATTTT.

The DNA of the CDR3 is TGTGCCAGTAGTATCGGGCACTTGAGGGAGCAGTTCTTC. The encoded protein is CASSIGHLREQFF. The V call is TRBV19, the J call TRBJ2-1; D is uncertain. The germline V gene encodes CDR1 LNHDA and CDR2 SQIVND (reference sequence). Trimming stripped 3 bases from V and 10 bases from J, with 13 bases between. The CDR3 sequence is 13 residues long.

This clone was detected only once. The chain combines TRBV4-2 with TRBJ2-1; weak D call: TRBD2 (6 bases). The V gene's germline CDR1 is LGHNA and CDR2 YNFKEQ. The CDR3 runs 19 residues. Between the trimmed V and J ends, which lost 0 bases and 5 bases, there was a span of 23 bases. This chain's CDR3 is CASSQEGTIRSGLDNEQFF. The CDR3 DNA reads TGTGCCAGCAGCCAAGAGGGTACTATACGTAGCGGCCTCGACAATGAGCAGTTCTTC.

This chain uses TRBV19 with TRBJ2-5, with 11 bases matching TRBD2. CDR1 LNHDA and CDR2 SQIVND come from the germline V gene (reference sequence). The CDR3 is 14 amino acids. With V trimmed by 5 bases and J by 5 bases, 4 bases remained unmatched. The CDR3 is CASSPTSGSETQYF. The CDR3 nucleotides read TGTGCCAGTAGTCCAACTAGCGGGAGTGAGACCCAGTACTTC.

The rearrangement joins TRBV27 to TRBJ2-7, with 9 bases identical to TRBD1. The germline CDR1 and CDR2 sequences are MNHEY and SMNVEV (reference sequence). The CDR3 consists of 15 residues. The V gene end was trimmed by 4 bases and the J gene end by 7 bases; junction bases not matched to a gene: 11. CDR3 sequence reads: CASSSPGQGWREQYF. CDR3 sequence (DNA): TGTGCCAGCAGTTCCCCGGGACAGGGTTGGCGGGAGCAGTACTTC.

The CDR3 protein is CASSLGQGRTEAFF. CDR3 in DNA: TGCGCCAGCAGCTTGGGACAGGGAAGAACTGAAGCTTTCTTT. This chain uses TRBV5-1 with TRBJ1-1, with 7 bases aligning to TRBD1. The junction had 4 bases not matched to a gene; V was cut back by 0 bases and J by 5 bases. From germline, CDR1 is SGHRS and CDR2 YFSETQ. The CDR3 spans 14 residues.